This T cell receptor (beta chain) is drawn from a study of T cell changes during pregnancy in multiple sclerosis. This clone came up a few times. Germline loops: CDR1 SNHLY, CDR2 FYNNEI. The CDR3 loop spans 14 amino acids. V was cut by 3 bases and J by 0 bases, with 6 bases left in between. Libraries were prepared by immunoSEQ multiplex PCR; TCRdb keeps only in-frame clonotypes and omits some of them. The repertoire consists of fewer than 60,000 clones, with approximately 91% occurring once and the leading ten covering 1% to 1.5%. The material sequenced was peripheral blood, taken in the second trimester of pregnancy. The gene calls are TRBV2 and TRBJ1-5; possible D gene TRBD1, 5 bases. The origin of this receptor is a female donor with multiple sclerosis, enrolled in a pregnancy study. CDR3 bases: TGTGCCAGCAGTGACGACAGTAGCAATCAGCCCCAGCATTTT. Amino acid sequence: CASSDDSSNQPQHF.